The 5 T cell receptor beta chains below were found in one sample sequenced in a study of shared clonotypes between healthy human individuals. The method was immunoSEQ multiplex PCR; TCRdb's version includes in-frame clones alone and lacks a portion of them. Among 1,500,000 or so clones listed, 98% were seen once. The sample consisted of naive CD4+ T cells sorted from blood. Subset indicated: CD45RA+ positively selected. These receptors all come from a man in his thirties or forties in good health.

The chain uses TRBV10-2 and TRBJ2-7; 10 nucleotides align to TRBD1. The junction had 7 bases not matched to a gene; V was cut back by 6 bases and J by 2 bases. Germline lookup yields CDR1 WSHSY and CDR2 SAAADI. This CDR3 contains 15 residues. CDR3 nucleotides: TGCGCCAGCAGAAGGGGACAGGGGTTAACCTACGAGCAGTACTTC. Translation: CASRRGQGLTYEQYF.

The chain links TRBV5-1 to TRBJ2-3; no clear D. The length of the CDR3 is 15 residues. Germline V gene lookup returns CDR1 SGHRS and CDR2 YFSETQ. Trimming pared 0 bases from V and 0 bases from J, leaving 8 bases between. The chain's CDR3 is CASSLDAASTDTQYF. In DNA, the CDR3 is TGCGCCAGCAGCTTGGATGCGGCTAGCACAGATACGCAGTATTTT.

This chain connects TRBV6-6 to TRBJ1-1; no definite D call. The CDR3 is made up of 13 amino acids. Germline values: CDR1 MNHNY, CDR2 SVGAGI (reference sequence). Trimming removed 5 bases from V and 0 bases from J, with 7 bases in between. In DNA form, the CDR3 reads TGTGCCAGCAGTCCTAAGATGAACACTGAAGCTTTCTTT. This codes for CASSPKMNTEAFF.

The chain couples TRBV6-1 to TRBJ2-7; D call uncertain. This CDR3 is 12 amino acids long. V gave up 7 bases and J gave up 3 bases, with 10 bases separating them. Per germline, CDR1 MNHNS and CDR2 SASEGT. Written as DNA, the CDR3 is TGTGCCAGCACCGACGGAATCTACGAGCAGTACTTC. Its translation is CASTDGIYEQYF.

This chain connects TRBV11-2 to TRBJ1-1; 9 bases match TRBD1. V was clipped by 2 bases and J by 5 bases; unmatched bases: 3. Looked up from germline, CDR1 is SGHAT and CDR2 is FQNNGV. The CDR3 runs to 14 residues. CDR3 bases: TGTGCCAGCAGCTTAACAGGGGGCCTTACTGAAGCTTTCTTT. It yields the protein CASSLTGGLTEAFF.